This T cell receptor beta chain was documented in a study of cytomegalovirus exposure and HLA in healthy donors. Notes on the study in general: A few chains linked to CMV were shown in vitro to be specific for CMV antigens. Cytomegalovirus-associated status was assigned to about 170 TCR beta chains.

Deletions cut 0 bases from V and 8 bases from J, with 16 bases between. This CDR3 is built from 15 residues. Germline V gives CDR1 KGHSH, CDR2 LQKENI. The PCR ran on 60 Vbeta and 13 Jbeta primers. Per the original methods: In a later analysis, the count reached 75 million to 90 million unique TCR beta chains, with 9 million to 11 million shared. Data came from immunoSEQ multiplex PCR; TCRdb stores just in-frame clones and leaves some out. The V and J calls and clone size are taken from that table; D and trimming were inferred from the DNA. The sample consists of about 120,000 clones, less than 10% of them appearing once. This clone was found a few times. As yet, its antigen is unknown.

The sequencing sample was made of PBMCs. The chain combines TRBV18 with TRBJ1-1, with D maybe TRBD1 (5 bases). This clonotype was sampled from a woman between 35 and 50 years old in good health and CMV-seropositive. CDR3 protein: CASSPPVRGGNEAFF. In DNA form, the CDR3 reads TGTGCCAGCTCACCACCGGTACGGGGGGGGAACGAAGCTTTCTTT.